Included here is one T cell receptor beta chain sequence, with context. The data were taken from a study of blood T cell repertoires in COVID-19. In the study overall: Material from acute and convalescent COVID-19 was sourced from the United States, Italy and Spain.

Trimming left V 5 bases short and J 1 base short, with 15 bases between. Germline V gene sequence: CDR1 SEHNR, CDR2 FQNEAQ (reference sequence). This CDR3 has 15 residues. Profiled with immunoSEQ multiplex PCR; TCRdb holds only in-frame clones, not every one. The data show under 200,000 clones, about 74% seen once. The chain is built from TRBV7-9 and TRBJ2-7; possibly TRBD1 for D (5 bases). This TCR derives from a man aged 55-75 years with acute or convalescent COVID-19. Material: peripheral blood. The CDR3 region has the DNA TGTGCCAGCAGCCAGACAGCCGGATATTCCTACGAGCAGTACTTC. Amino acids: CASSQTAGYSYEQYF.